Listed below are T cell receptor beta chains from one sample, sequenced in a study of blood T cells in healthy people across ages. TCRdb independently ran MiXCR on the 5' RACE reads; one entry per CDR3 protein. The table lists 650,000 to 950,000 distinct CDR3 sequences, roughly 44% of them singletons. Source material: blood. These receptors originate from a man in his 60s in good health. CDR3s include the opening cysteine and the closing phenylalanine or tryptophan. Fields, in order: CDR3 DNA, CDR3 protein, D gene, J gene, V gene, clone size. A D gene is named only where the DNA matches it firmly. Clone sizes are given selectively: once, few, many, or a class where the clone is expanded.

DNA: TGTGCCAGCAGCTTTCGCCCAGCGTTATCCTACGAGCAGTACTTC; CDR3: CASSFRPALSYEQYF; D: .; J: TRBJ2-7; V: TRBV11-3; size: .
DNA: TGTGCCAGCAGCCCTTGGACAGGGATTCATTACGAGCAGTACTTC; CDR3: CASSPWTGIHYEQYF; D: TRBD1; J: TRBJ2-7; V: TRBV7-9; size: .
DNA: TGTGCCAGCTTCAGCGCGGGAGGTGGCTCCTACGAGCAGTACTTC; CDR3: CASFSAGGGSYEQYF; D: TRBD2; J: TRBJ2-7; V: TRBV6-5; size: .
DNA: TGTGCCAGCAGTCAACCTAGCGGGGGGGCCTCTGAGCAGTTCTTC; CDR3: CASSQPSGGASEQFF; D: TRBD2; J: TRBJ2-1; V: TRBV6-2/TRBV6-3; size: .
DNA: TGTGCCACCAGTGATTATAGCGGGGGGCTCGCAGATACGCAGTATTTT; CDR3: CATSDYSGGLADTQYF; D: TRBD2; J: TRBJ2-3; V: TRBV24-1; size: few
DNA: TGTGCCAGCAGGCCTGGGACAGGGGTTTCCTACGAGCAGTACTTC; CDR3: CASRPGTGVSYEQYF; D: TRBD1; J: TRBJ2-7; V: TRBV2; size: few
DNA: TGCGCCAGCAGCCAAGGGACGGGACGAGGTACAGATACGCAGTATTTT; CDR3: CASSQGTGRGTDTQYF; D: .; J: TRBJ2-3; V: TRBV4-3; size: .
DNA: TGTGCCAGCAGCCGGCAGGGCGCAACTAATGAAAAACTGTTTTTT; CDR3: CASSRQGATNEKLFF; D: .; J: TRBJ1-4; V: TRBV3-1; size: .
DNA: TGCAGTGCTATATCCGGGGGGAACACAGATACGCAGTATTTT; CDR3: CSAISGGNTDTQYF; D: TRBD2; J: TRBJ2-3; V: TRBV20-1; size: .
DNA: TGTGCCAGCAGCCAAGGATGGGGGAGGGGCACTGAAGCTTTCTTT; CDR3: CASSQGWGRGTEAFF; D: .; J: TRBJ1-1; V: TRBV14; size: once
DNA: TGTGCCAGCAGATCACAAAGGGACACCATATATTTT; CDR3: CASRSQRDTIYF; D: .; J: TRBJ1-3; V: TRBV7-9; size: .
DNA: TGTGCCAGCAGCTCAAGACCGGGACACATTTTCTACGGTGAATATGGCTACACCTTC; CDR3: CASSSRPGHIFYGEYGYTF; D: .; J: TRBJ1-2; V: TRBV7-9; size: .
DNA: TGTGCCAGCAGTTACTCGAATATTGAGCAGTTCTTC; CDR3: CASSYSNIEQFF; D: .; J: TRBJ2-1; V: TRBV6-6; size: .
DNA: TGTGCCAGCAGTTACTCGGGGACCGAGCAGTACTTC; CDR3: CASSYSGTEQYF; D: .; J: TRBJ2-7; V: TRBV6-2/TRBV6-3; size: .
DNA: TGTGCCAGCAGCTTTGGCTCCTCCTATAATTCACCCCTCCACTTT; CDR3: CASSFGSSYNSPLHF; D: .; J: TRBJ1-6; V: TRBV5-5; size: .
DNA: TGTGCCAGCAGCGACGAGGGCATTGGGACCCTCCACTTT; CDR3: CASSDEGIGTLHF; D: .; J: TRBJ1-6; V: TRBV6-1; size: .
DNA: TGTGCCAGCAGCGGAACGTGGAGGGGGTCTTACGAGCAGTACTTC; CDR3: CASSGTWRGSYEQYF; D: .; J: TRBJ2-7; V: TRBV5-5; size: few
DNA: TGTGCCAGCAGCCTACTTGGCGGGGGCCGGGTGGATGAGCAGTTCTTC; CDR3: CASSLLGGGRVDEQFF; D: .; J: TRBJ2-1; V: TRBV14; size: many
DNA: TGTGCCAGCAGTCAGGGGGGGTTCGGTTACGAGCAGTACTTC; CDR3: CASSQGGFGYEQYF; D: .; J: TRBJ2-7; V: TRBV12-3/TRBV12-4; size: .
DNA: TGTGCCACCAGCAGAGATCTGGGGGGCGGCAAGCAGCCCCAGCATTTT; CDR3: CATSRDLGGGKQPQHF; D: .; J: TRBJ1-5; V: TRBV15; size: .
DNA: TGCAGTGCTAGATTTCGCAGCGGGGGCCGGGGGGACATTCAGTACTTC; CDR3: CSARFRSGGRGDIQYF; D: TRBD2; J: TRBJ2-4; V: TRBV20-1; size: .
DNA: TGTGCCAGCAGTCTAAACCCAGGGAATGGCTACACCTTC; CDR3: CASSLNPGNGYTF; D: .; J: TRBJ1-2; V: TRBV6-6; size: .
DNA: TGTGCCAGCAGCCCAGACCCAACAGGTTTTAATGAAAAACTGTTTTTT; CDR3: CASSPDPTGFNEKLFF; D: .; J: TRBJ1-4; V: TRBV3-1; size: .
DNA: TGTGCCAGCAGCCAGCGTCAATCGTTTATGAATGAGGGCTACACCTTC; CDR3: CASSQRQSFMNEGYTF; D: .; J: TRBJ1-2; V: TRBV14; size: few
DNA: TGTGCCAGCTCTGGGGAGGGCCGGGCCTACAATGAGCAGTTCTTC; CDR3: CASSGEGRAYNEQFF; D: TRBD2; J: TRBJ2-1; V: TRBV11-2; size: .
DNA: TGCAGGGCTAGCCCCATATACGAGCAGTACTTC; CDR3: CRASPIYEQYF; D: .; J: TRBJ2-7; V: TRBV20-1; size: .
DNA: TGTGCCAGCAGCCGGTTGCGGGGACAGACAGATACGCAGTATTTT; CDR3: CASSRLRGQTDTQYF; D: .; J: TRBJ2-3; V: TRBV11-2; size: .
DNA: TGTGCCAGCAGGCTTCGTGGTTCACCCCTCCACTTT; CDR3: CASRLRGSPLHF; D: .; J: TRBJ1-6; V: TRBV6-2/TRBV6-3; size: .
DNA: TGTGCCAGCAAACGGACAGGGCATTTTCGAAATGAGCAGTTCTTC; CDR3: CASKRTGHFRNEQFF; D: TRBD1; J: TRBJ2-1; V: TRBV12-3/TRBV12-4; size: few
DNA: TGTGCCAGCCAAGCGGGGGTTATTTACAATGAGCAGTTCTTC; CDR3: CASQAGVIYNEQFF; D: TRBD2; J: TRBJ2-1; V: TRBV12-3/TRBV12-4; size: few
DNA: TGTGCCAGCAGCTTAGTGGGACTGAGCTATGGCTACACCTTC; CDR3: CASSLVGLSYGYTF; D: .; J: TRBJ1-2; V: TRBV7-2; size: .
DNA: TGTGCCAGCAGTTTAGCGGGGGCCCCCGGGAATGAGCAGTTCTTC; CDR3: CASSLAGAPGNEQFF; D: .; J: TRBJ2-1; V: TRBV12-3/TRBV12-4; size: .
DNA: TGTGCCACCAGCTCCCCAGCGGGGGGTTACGAGCAGTACTTC; CDR3: CATSSPAGGYEQYF; D: TRBD2; J: TRBJ2-7; V: TRBV10-3; size: .
DNA: TGTGCCAGCAGCGCACTCCGGGACTTCCTCTCTGGGGCCAACGTCCTGACTTTC; CDR3: CASSALRDFLSGANVLTF; D: .; J: TRBJ2-6; V: TRBV7-6; size: .
DNA: TGCGCCAGCAGCCAAGATCTTGGCGGGACAGCCTACTATGGCTACACCTTC; CDR3: CASSQDLGGTAYYGYTF; D: TRBD1; J: TRBJ1-2; V: TRBV4-3; size: few
DNA: TGTGCCAGCAGCTTAGCGCCTAGCGGGGGCCCCTATGAGACGCAGTTCTTC; CDR3: CASSLAPSGGPYETQFF; D: TRBD2; J: TRBJ2-1; V: TRBV7-2; size: few
DNA: TGCAGTGCTATAGCCACAGATCAAGAGACCCAGTACTTC; CDR3: CSAIATDQETQYF; D: .; J: TRBJ2-5; V: TRBV20-1; size: few
DNA: TGTGCCAGCAGCTCCCCGGGACAGAGCCTCAACATTCAGTACTTC; CDR3: CASSSPGQSLNIQYF; D: TRBD1; J: TRBJ2-4; V: TRBV7-2; size: few
DNA: TGTGCCAGCAGCCGGGACAGGATGAACACCGGGGAGCTGTTTTTT; CDR3: CASSRDRMNTGELFF; D: TRBD1; J: TRBJ2-2; V: TRBV12-3/TRBV12-4; size: few
DNA: TGTGCCAGCAGTCACGACAGGGCAACTAATGAAAAACTGTTTTTT; CDR3: CASSHDRATNEKLFF; D: TRBD1; J: TRBJ1-4; V: TRBV7-9; size: .
DNA: TGTGCCAGCAGTTTGGGAAGGGGGCTTAGCCTCCTCCACTTT; CDR3: CASSLGRGLSLLHF; D: TRBD1; J: TRBJ1-6; V: TRBV28; size: .
DNA: TGTGCCAGCAGTTTCAGTCAGGCGAACACTGAAGCTTTCTTT; CDR3: CASSFSQANTEAFF; D: .; J: TRBJ1-1; V: TRBV12-3/TRBV12-4; size: .
DNA: TGTGCCAGCAGATTCACCGGGGAGCTGTTTTTT; CDR3: CASRFTGELFF; D: .; J: TRBJ2-2; V: TRBV12-3/TRBV12-4; size: .
DNA: TGTGCCAGCAGCCACCTCACGCGTTCTGGGGCCAACGTCCTGACTTTC; CDR3: CASSHLTRSGANVLTF; D: .; J: TRBJ2-6; V: TRBV6-2/TRBV6-3; size: few
DNA: TGTGCCAGCAGCCAAGTGGAGCTACTCTCGGGAGGGGAGACCCAGTACTTC; CDR3: CASSQVELLSGGETQYF; D: TRBD2; J: TRBJ2-5; V: TRBV3-1; size: .
DNA: TGCAGCGTCAGGGCCTGGAACACTGAAGCTTTCTTT; CDR3: CSVRAWNTEAFF; D: .; J: TRBJ1-1; V: TRBV29-1; size: .
DNA: TGTGCCAGCAGTTACATGGACAGGGTTACTCCTGGGGCCAACGTCCTGACTTTC; CDR3: CASSYMDRVTPGANVLTF; D: TRBD1; J: TRBJ2-6; V: TRBV6-5; size: .
DNA: TGTGCCAGCAGCCCGACAGGGTCGGGGGAGACCCAGTACTTC; CDR3: CASSPTGSGETQYF; D: TRBD1; J: TRBJ2-5; V: TRBV7-2; size: .
DNA: TGCAGTGCTCGAGAGCCAGGTAGCAATGAGCAGTTCTTC; CDR3: CSAREPGSNEQFF; D: .; J: TRBJ2-1; V: TRBV20-1; size: .
DNA: TGCGCCAGCAGCCCTAATGTTTGGGGTGGCTATGGCTACACCTTC; CDR3: CASSPNVWGGYGYTF; D: .; J: TRBJ1-2; V: TRBV4-3; size: .
DNA: TGTGCCAGCAGCGCAGGGGTCGGGGACTATGGCTACACCTTC; CDR3: CASSAGVGDYGYTF; D: .; J: TRBJ1-2; V: TRBV11-3; size: once
DNA: TGCAGTGCCCATAACCCCAACGAGCAGTACTTC; CDR3: CSAHNPNEQYF; D: .; J: TRBJ2-7; V: TRBV20-1; size: .
DNA: TGCGCCAGCAGCCAGGAGACTAGCGGGACGGAGACCCAGTACTTC; CDR3: CASSQETSGTETQYF; D: TRBD2; J: TRBJ2-5; V: TRBV4-3; size: few
DNA: TGTGCCAGTAGTGATGCAGGGGGCGCGTACAATGAGCAGTTCTTC; CDR3: CASSDAGGAYNEQFF; D: TRBD1; J: TRBJ2-1; V: TRBV19; size: .
DNA: TGCGCCAGCAGCCAAGTCGCCAGGGGGCTGCTGAACACTGAAGCTTTCTTT; CDR3: CASSQVARGLLNTEAFF; D: TRBD1; J: TRBJ1-1; V: TRBV4-3; size: few